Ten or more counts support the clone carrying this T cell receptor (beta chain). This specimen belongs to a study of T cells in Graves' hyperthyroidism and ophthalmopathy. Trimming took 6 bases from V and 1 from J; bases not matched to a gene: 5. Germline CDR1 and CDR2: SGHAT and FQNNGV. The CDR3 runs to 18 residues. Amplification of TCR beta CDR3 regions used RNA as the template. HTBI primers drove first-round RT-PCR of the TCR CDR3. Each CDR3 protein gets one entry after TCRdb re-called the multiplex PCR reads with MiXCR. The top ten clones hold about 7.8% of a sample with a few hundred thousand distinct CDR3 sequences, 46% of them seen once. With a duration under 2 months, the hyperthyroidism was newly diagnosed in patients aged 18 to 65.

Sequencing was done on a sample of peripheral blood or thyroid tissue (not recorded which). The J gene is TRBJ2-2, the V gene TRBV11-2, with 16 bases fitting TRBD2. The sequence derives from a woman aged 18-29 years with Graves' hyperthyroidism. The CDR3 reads CASSSGTSGRGNTGELFF. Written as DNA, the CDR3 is TGTGCCAGCAGTTCCGGGACTAGCGGGAGGGGGAACACCGGGGAGCTGTTTTTT.